This note documents a single T cell receptor (beta chain) sequence. The table came from immunoSEQ multiplex PCR; TCRdb's copy has only in-frame clones and leaves some out. The table lists millions of clones, roughly 95% of them singletons. These data come from a study of shared clonotypes between healthy human individuals. Study-level information: Three plates each covered CD4 naive and memory; CD8 naive two, CD8 memory one.

The CDR3 is made up of 11 amino acids. The V end was cut by 10 bases, the J end by 9 bases, with 13 bases between. Germline V gene lookup returns CDR1 ENHRY and CDR2 SYGVKD. This clonotype originated in a young man in good health. Material: naive CD4+ T cells sorted from blood. Subset here: CD45RA+ positively selected. This chain links TRBV10-3 with TRBJ2-4, with D maybe TRBD2 (6 bases). The CDR3, as DNA: TGTGCCACCGTGTGGGGAGGCATTCAGTACTTC. This codes for CATVWGGIQYF.